A selection of T cell receptor beta chains follows, all from one sample in a study of T cells in Graves' hyperthyroidism and ophthalmopathy. TCRdb recomputed calls from the multiplex PCR reads with MiXCR, one row per CDR3 protein. The data hold some 270,000 distinct CDR3 sequences, with roughly 22% observed a single time. The sequenced material came from blood. The receptors shown here come from a middle-aged woman with Graves' ophthalmopathy. CDR3s include the opening cysteine and the closing phenylalanine or tryptophan. Each record gives: clone size, D gene, J gene, V gene, CDR3 DNA, CDR3 protein. A D gene is named only where the DNA matches it firmly. Rows give clone size only sometimes, using once, few, many, or a class for an expanded clone.

-	-	TRBJ2-7	TRBV28	TGTGCCAGCAGGAGAATATATAGCGGATTCCACGGCACCTACGAGCAGTACTTC	CASRRIYSGFHGTYEQYF
-	TRBD2	TRBJ2-4	TRBV2	TGTGCCAGCAGCCCCGGGACTAGCGGGAGGGCTAACATTCAGTACTTC	CASSPGTSGRANIQYF
many	-	TRBJ1-1	TRBV20-1	TGCAGTGCTAGTCAGGCGAACACTGAAGCTTTCTTT	CSASQANTEAFF
many	-	TRBJ2-7	TRBV30	TGTGCCCAGAGAGATCGGTACGAGCAGTACTTC	CAQRDRYEQYF
many	TRBD2	TRBJ2-5	TRBV12-3/TRBV12-4	TGTGCCAGCAGTCCCTTACGTTGGACTAGCGGAGGGGACCAAGAGACCCAGTACTTC	CASSPLRWTSGGDQETQYF
-	-	TRBJ2-7	TRBV2	TGTGCCAGCAGTCAAGACAGGACGCACGAGCAGTACTTC	CASSQDRTHEQYF
many	-	TRBJ2-2	TRBV6-4	TGTGCCAGCAGAACAGGGTTCACCGGGGAGCTGTTTTTT	CASRTGFTGELFF
many	TRBD2	TRBJ2-7	TRBV7-6	TGTGCCAGCAGCGCCACCCTAGCGGGAGTGGGTTACGAGCAGTACTTC	CASSATLAGVGYEQYF
-	TRBD1	TRBJ1-5	TRBV20-1	TGCAGTGTCTTAACAGGGGAGGGTGGAAGCAATCAGCCCCAGCATTTT	CSVLTGEGGSNQPQHF
many	-	TRBJ2-2	TRBV12-3/TRBV12-4	TGTGCCAGCAGCCGGGGGTGGGGCACCGGGGAGCTGTTTTTT	CASSRGWGTGELFF
-	-	TRBJ1-5	TRBV27	TGTGCCAGCAGCCCCCAGCCAGGGATACAGCATTTT	CASSPQPGIQHF
many	TRBD1	TRBJ1-6	TRBV7-9	TGTGCCAGCAGCTTGGGACAGGGTAGAAATTCACCCCTCCACTTT	CASSLGQGRNSPLHF
few	-	TRBJ2-3	TRBV2	TGTGCCAGCAGTGAAGTCCTAGAAAGCACGCAGTATTTT	CASSEVLESTQYF
many	TRBD1	TRBJ2-7	TRBV28	TGTGCCAGCATTCTGAGGACAGGGGCTGCCTACGAGCAGTACTTC	CASILRTGAAYEQYF
many	-	TRBJ2-2	TRBV5-1	TGCGCCAGCAGTTGGACGGAGAACACCGGGGAGCTGTTTTTT	CASSWTENTGELFF
many	-	TRBJ2-2	TRBV12-3/TRBV12-4	TGTGCCAGCAGTTTAGCCAGGTCTTACACCGGGGAGCTGTTTTTT	CASSLARSYTGELFF
-	-	TRBJ1-2	TRBV28	TGTGCCAGCAGTCGCTCCTACCCGGGACTTGCGGGGGGCTACACCTTC	CASSRSYPGLAGGYTF
many	-	TRBJ2-7	TRBV7-2	TGTGCCAGCAGCTTGCGGGATTCCCCGTACGAGCAGTACTTC	CASSLRDSPYEQYF
many	-	TRBJ1-3	TRBV6-5	TGTGCCAGCAGTTCTTTGACAGGCGAACTAGGAAACACCATATATTTT	CASSSLTGELGNTIYF
few	-	TRBJ2-2	TRBV3-1	TGTGCCAGCAGCTCACCCTGGGGGCGCGAGAGGACCGGGGAGCTGTTTTTT	CASSSPWGRERTGELFF
-	-	TRBJ2-2	TRBV5-1	TGCGCCAGCAGCAGGGGACGGGGGATAAAAATTAACACCGGGGAGCTGTTTTTT	CASSRGRGIKINTGELFF
few	-	TRBJ2-7	TRBV6-5	TGTGCCAGCAGTTCGGGACGAAGTTACGAGCAGTACTTC	CASSSGRSYEQYF
few	TRBD1	TRBJ1-2	TRBV5-1	TGCGCCAGCAGCTTCGGAGACAGGGCGGTTTATGGCTACACCTTC	CASSFGDRAVYGYTF
-	-	TRBJ1-1	TRBV19	TGTGCCAGTAGTACAAGCGGGGTTTTTACTGAAGCTTTCTTT	CASSTSGVFTEAFF
-	-	TRBJ2-5	TRBV11-2	TGTGCCAGCAGTGACTCTCCCGGAGGGACCCAGTACTTC	CASSDSPGGTQYF
-	TRBD1	TRBJ2-5	TRBV6-2/TRBV6-3	TGTGCCAGCAGTTCGGGTTTTAGGACAGGGTCCCGAGAGACCCAGTACTTC	CASSSGFRTGSRETQYF
many	-	TRBJ1-1	TRBV7-9	TGTGCCAGCAGCTTTGGACCCCACGGTCGTGGGGGCACTGAAGCTTTCTTT	CASSFGPHGRGGTEAFF
few	TRBD1	TRBJ1-3	TRBV27	TGTGCCAGCAAACCCCGTGACAGGGGCTCTGGAAACACCATATATTTT	CASKPRDRGSGNTIYF
-	-	TRBJ2-7	TRBV19	TGTGCCAGTAGTATAGATGGGGGTAGATCCTACGAGCAGTACTTC	CASSIDGGRSYEQYF
many	TRBD1	TRBJ2-5	TRBV20-1	TGCAGTAAATTGACAGGGGGCCAAGAGACCCAGTACTTC	CSKLTGGQETQYF
-	-	TRBJ1-5	TRBV6-1	TGTGCCAGCAGGACGGGAGATCGCAATCAGCCCCAGCATTTT	CASRTGDRNQPQHF
many	TRBD2	TRBJ2-1	TRBV2	TGTGCCAGCAATCGGGGTAGCGGGAGAGATGAGCAGTTCTTC	CASNRGSGRDEQFF
many	-	TRBJ2-7	TRBV4-1	TGCGCCAGCAGCCCCGGAGCTGGCTACGAGCAGTACTTC	CASSPGAGYEQYF
many	-	TRBJ2-2	TRBV10-3	TGTGCCATCAGTAAGATCAGGGATCGCACCGGGGAGCTGTTTTTT	CAISKIRDRTGELFF
many	-	TRBJ2-5	TRBV5-1	TGCGCCAGCAGCACAGGGACGCAACAAGAGACCCAGTACTTC	CASSTGTQQETQYF
many	-	TRBJ1-2	TRBV19	TGTGCCAGTAGTATTACGAGTTATGGTGGCTACACCTTC	CASSITSYGGYTF
few	-	TRBJ2-5	TRBV24-1	TGTGCCACCAGTGATGAGAGGGGGGATCGGCAAGAGACCCAGTACTTC	CATSDERGDRQETQYF
-	-	TRBJ1-5	TRBV28	TGTGCCAGCAGTTTACGCATCGCAGGGGGCAATCAGCCCCAGCATTTT	CASSLRIAGGNQPQHF
many	TRBD1	TRBJ1-5	TRBV12-3/TRBV12-4	TGTGCCAGCAGCCCCGTCCCCGCCGGACAGGGAAATCAGCCCCAGCATTTT	CASSPVPAGQGNQPQHF
many	TRBD2	TRBJ2-5	TRBV27	TGTGCCAGCAGTTATTTAGCGGGAGGTACGGAGACCCAGTACTTC	CASSYLAGGTETQYF
many	TRBD2	TRBJ2-5	TRBV11-1	TGTGCCAGCAGCTCGGGGGGATCCGGATTAGGAGAGACCCAGTACTTC	CASSSGGSGLGETQYF
many	TRBD2	TRBJ2-7	TRBV15	TGTGCCACCAGCAGAGATAAAACTAGCGGGATCTACGAGCAGTACTTC	CATSRDKTSGIYEQYF
many	-	TRBJ1-2	TRBV29-1	TGCAGCGTTGAAGATCTCGAGACGGACTATGGCTACACCTTC	CSVEDLETDYGYTF
many	TRBD2	TRBJ2-7	TRBV6-2/TRBV6-3	TGTGCCAGCAGTTACTCGATGACTAGCGAATCCCACGAGCAGTACTTC	CASSYSMTSESHEQYF
-	-	TRBJ1-2	TRBV6-2/TRBV6-3	TGTGCCAGCAGTTCCGCTCCCTGGGAAGACAATTATGGCTACACCTTC	CASSSAPWEDNYGYTF
many	TRBD1	TRBJ2-7	TRBV3-1	TGTGCCAGCAGCCAAGATTGGACAGGGCCTGTTTACGAGCAGTACTTC	CASSQDWTGPVYEQYF